The entry that follows covers one T cell receptor (beta chain) sequence. Produced via immunoSEQ multiplex PCR; TCRdb's table is partial and in-frame only. Of 110,000 or so clones in the sample, around 73% are singletons; the top ten hold 20% to 25%. V was cut by 2 bases and J by 8 bases, with 12 bases left in between. The CDR3 covers 14 residues. The germline V gene has CDR1 MGHRA and CDR2 YSYEKL. The data originate from a study of shared clonotypes between healthy human individuals. This receptor was identified in a woman aged 25 to 39 in good health. The sequenced material came from memory CD8+ T cells sorted from blood. Subset specified: CD45RO+ cells pooled with CCR7-negative TemRA cells. The rearrangement joins TRBV4-1 to TRBJ1-4; D gene ambiguous. The CDR3 loop reads CASSQSLGREKLFF. CDR3 bases: TGCGCCAGCAGCCAAAGCCTGGGCCGGGAAAAACTGTTTTTT.